These 30 T cell receptor beta chains came from one sample sequenced in a study of beta chain features in type 1 diabetes. Isolated RNA was reverse transcribed in full, so expressed TCRB transcripts were sequenced. Sequencing used immunoSEQ multiplex PCR; TCRdb keeps in-frame clones, though not all of them. The sample contains approximately 380,000 clones, approximately 16% of which appear only once. Sequencing was performed on naive CD4+ T cells from blood. The source of these receptors is a young woman in good health.

The chain has TRBV29-1 and TRBJ1-1, with D uncertain. V was trimmed by 5 bases and J by 5 bases, leaving 18 bases between them. This CDR3 spans 14 amino acids. CDR1 is SQVTM, CDR2 ANQGSEA, per germline. The CDR3 bases are TGCAGCGTTTACTCCCGGGTCGGGGAGACTGAAGCTTTCTTT. This sequence encodes CSVYSRVGETEAFF. The full variable domain, with the rest looked up from reference TRBV29-1 and TRBJ1-1, is SAVISQKPSRDICQRGTSLTIQCQVDSQVTMMFWYRQQPGQSLTLIATANQGSEATYESGFVIDKFPISRPNLTFSTLTVSNMSPEDSSIYLCSVYSRVGETEAFFGQGTRLTVV.

The sample holds a few counts of this clone. J is TRBJ2-2 and V is TRBV2; maybe TRBD2 (5 bases). V was shortened by 3 bases and J by 7 bases, with 12 bases between the two germline ends. The CDR3 has 14 amino acids. From germline, CDR1 is SNHLY and CDR2 FYNNEI. The CDR3 spells CASSEELAIGELFF. Written as DNA, the CDR3 is TGTGCCAGCAGTGAGGAGCTAGCCATCGGGGAGCTGTTTTTT.

There are a few counts of this clone. The rearrangement uses TRBV30 and TRBJ2-1, with 8 bases that match TRBD2. The CDR3 runs 18 residues. The V gene end was trimmed by 2 bases and the J gene end by 0 bases; junction bases not matched to a gene: 12. The germline CDR1 and CDR2 sequences are GTSNPN and SVGIG (reference sequence). The CDR3 protein is CAWSKASGRRSSYNEQFF. DNA of the CDR3: TGTGCCTGGAGTAAGGCTAGCGGGCGTCGGAGCTCCTACAATGAGCAGTTCTTC.

The genes are TRBV10-1 and TRBJ2-7, with 7 bases matching TRBD2. This CDR3 is built from 13 residues. Germline CDR1 WNHNN, CDR2 SYGVQD (reference sequence). V dropped 5 bases and J dropped 7; count of bases not matched to a gene: 8. CDR3: CASSPGLVGEQYF. The CDR3 region has the DNA TGCGCCAGCAGTCCCGGACTAGTGGGTGAGCAGTACTTC.

Worth noting for this clone: Different DNA sequences within this sample yield the same CDR3. The rearrangement links TRBV2 to TRBJ2-1; the match to TRBD1 covers 7 bases. Trimming removed 9 bases from V and 8 bases from J; junction bases left unmatched: 4. Germline CDR1 SNHLY, CDR2 FYNNEI. CDR3 size: 11 residues. The CDR3: CARRQGDEQFF. As DNA, the CDR3 is TGTGCCAGGAGACAGGGAGATGAGCAGTTCTTC.

The chain couples TRBV14 to TRBJ2-2; possible D gene TRBD2, 7 bases. The germline V gene has CDR1 SGHDN and CDR2 FVKESK. V was pared by 6 bases and J by 15 bases, with 14 bases between. The CDR3 length is 11 residues. The CDR3 is CASSHTGRVFF. The CDR3 region has the DNA TGTGCCAGCAGTCACACAGGGAGGGTGTTTTTT. Based on the CDR3 plus reference TRBV14 and TRBJ2-2, the full variable domain is EAGVTQFPSHSVIEKGQTVTLRCDPISGHDNLYWYRRVMGKEIKFLLHFVKESKQDESGMPNNRFLAERTGGTYSTLKVQPAELEDSGVYFCASSHTGRVFFGEGSRLTVL.

The CDR3 bases are TGTGCCAGCAGCTTGGGGCCGAACACTGAAGCTTTCTTT. It yields the protein CASSLGPNTEAFF. The V and J genes are TRBV5-5 and TRBJ1-1; D uncertain. The CDR3 has 13 residues. Germline V lookup: CDR1 SGHKS, CDR2 YYEKEE (reference sequence). Trimming left V 0 bases short and J 1 base short, with 4 bases between.

This chain links TRBV9 with TRBJ2-5; D remains ambiguous. CDR3 length: 12 amino acids. Trimming stripped 4 bases from V and 5 bases from J, with 9 bases between. Germline CDR1 and CDR2: SGDLS and YYNGEE. The CDR3 here is CASSRRWETQYF. CDR3 nucleotide sequence: TGTGCCAGCAGCCGTCGGTGGGAGACCCAGTACTTC.

The V and J genes are TRBV14 and TRBJ1-5; D is uncertain. V was cut by 0 bases and J by 7 bases, with 7 bases left in between. CDR1 and CDR2 from the germline V gene are SGHDN and FVKESK. CDR3 length: 13 amino acids. In DNA form, the CDR3 reads TGTGCCAGCAGCCAAGATGAGAGGCAGCCCCAGCATTTT. This codes for CASSQDERQPQHF.

This clone came up a few times. The CDR3 sequence is CAWSQGYYGYTF. In DNA, the CDR3 is TGTGCCTGGAGTCAGGGCTACTATGGCTACACCTTC. V gene TRBV30 combines with J gene TRBJ1-2; tentatively, D is TRBD1 (5 bases). The CDR3 is 12 amino acids. Trimming left V 2 bases short and J 3 bases short, with 7 bases between. CDR1 and CDR2 (germline): GTSNPN, SVGIG (reference sequence).

The CDR3 coding sequence is TGTGCCAGCAGTTCGACAGTTTCCTACGAGCAGTACTTC. Protein sequence: CASSSTVSYEQYF. V and J are TRBV28 and TRBJ2-7, with D possibly matching TRBD1 (5 bases). Germline V gene lookup returns CDR1 MDHEN and CDR2 SYDVKM. V lost 4 bases and J 1 base, leaving 8 bases between the germline ends. The CDR3 sequence is 13 residues long. The variable domain in full, completed from reference TRBV28 and TRBJ2-7, reads DVKVTQSSRYLVKRTGEKVFLECVQDMDHENMFWYRQDPGLGLRLIYFSYDVKMKEKGDIPEGYSVSREKKERFSLILESASTNQTSMYLCASSSTVSYEQYFGPGTRLTVT.

About this clone: In the same sample, other DNA sequences code for this CDR3. The J gene is TRBJ2-7, the V gene TRBV7-9; 8 nucleotides match TRBD2. The length of the CDR3 is 14 residues. V shed 2 bases and J 4 bases; nucleotides not matched to a gene: 4. The germline gives CDR1 SEHNR, CDR2 FQNEAQ (reference sequence). This CDR3 is CASSLISGSYEQYF. For the CDR3, the DNA is TGTGCCAGCAGCTTAATAAGCGGGAGTTACGAGCAGTACTTC.

V is TRBV29-1 and J is TRBJ2-3; TRBD2 might be the D (6 bases). This CDR3 comprises 14 residues. Germline V CDR1 and CDR2: SQVTM, ANQGSEA. V dropped 4 bases and J dropped 2 bases, with 13 bases sitting between them. The CDR3 nucleotides are TGCAGCGTTGTACCCGGGGGATTCACAGATACGCAGTATTTT. This sequence encodes CSVVPGGFTDTQYF.

The V call is TRBV29-1, the J call TRBJ1-2, with a weak D call TRBD1 (6 bases). V dropped 7 bases and J dropped 7 bases, with 19 bases sitting between them. The germline V gene encodes CDR1 SQVTM and CDR2 ANQGSEA. The CDR3 length is 13 residues. The CDR3 DNA sequence: TGCAGCGCTGGCGGGGGGCGTTCTTCTGGCTACACCTTC. Amino acid sequence: CSAGGGRSSGYTF.

V gene TRBV29-1 combines with J gene TRBJ1-1; 11 bases are shared with TRBD1. This CDR3 region has 14 residues. V was pared by 6 bases and J by 0 bases, with 3 bases of the junction left unmatched. Germline V lookup: CDR1 SQVTM, CDR2 ANQGSEA. Written as DNA, the CDR3 is TGCAGCGTACGGACAGGGGGCCTGAACACTGAAGCTTTCTTT. This gives the protein CSVRTGGLNTEAFF.

V is TRBV2 and J is TRBJ2-5, with 7 nucleotides matching TRBD2. CDR1 and CDR2 from the germline V gene are SNHLY and FYNNEI. After removal of 0 bases from V and 14 bases from J, the junction contained 12 bases not matched to a gene. The CDR3 is 14 amino acids. The CDR3 DNA sequence: TGTGCCAGCAGTGAAGCAGGATGGGGAGGGAGCCCTTACTTC. It specifies CASSEAGWGGSPYF.

In DNA, the CDR3 is TGTGCCTGGAGTGGAACTTTTCAAGAGACCCAGTACTTC. Its translation: CAWSGTFQETQYF. The chain employs TRBV30 and TRBJ2-5; D unresolved. The germline V gene encodes CDR1 GTSNPN and CDR2 SVGIG (reference sequence). Deletions cut 1 base from V and 2 bases from J, with 8 bases between. This CDR3 has 13 residues.

The sample holds a few counts of this clone. The chain employs TRBV27 and TRBJ1-2; maybe TRBD1 (6 bases). Trimming cost V 0 bases and J 4 bases, with 9 bases left between them. The CDR3 consists of 14 residues. The germline V gene encodes CDR1 MNHEY and CDR2 SMNVEV (reference sequence). The CDR3 loop is CASSLSGTRYGYTF. As DNA, the CDR3 is TGTGCCAGCAGTTTATCGGGGACACGCTATGGCTACACCTTC.

This clone has just a few counts. This chain uses TRBV2 with TRBJ1-3, with TRBD1 as a possible D gene (6 bases). The V and J ends lost 0 bases and 3 bases respectively, with 9 bases between them. The CDR3 extends over 15 amino acids. CDR1 SNHLY and CDR2 FYNNEI come from the germline V gene. The CDR3 region has the DNA TGTGCCAGCAGTGAAGCGTCCAGGGGTGGAAACACCATATATTTT. Amino acids: CASSEASRGGNTIYF.

The rearrangement uses TRBV7-8 and TRBJ2-3; D is ambiguous. The V and J ends lost 1 base and 1 base respectively, with 6 bases between them. Germline assignment: CDR1 SGHVS and CDR2 FQNEAQ. The CDR3 contains 14 residues. The CDR3 DNA is TGTGCCAGCAGCTTAGACTTCGGCACAGATACGCAGTATTTT. The encoded protein is CASSLDFGTDTQYF.

This chain connects TRBV11-2 to TRBJ2-3; D is unclear. Germline loops: CDR1 SGHAT, CDR2 FQNNGV. The CDR3 spans 15 residues. The ends were cut back, 1 base at V and 0 bases at J, with 8 bases in the middle. CDR3 protein: CASSLVTVSTDTQYF. CDR3 nucleotides: TGTGCCAGCAGCTTAGTCACTGTTAGCACAGATACGCAGTATTTT.

The gene calls are TRBV5-1 and TRBJ1-5; weak D call: TRBD1 (5 bases). Germline V gene lookup returns CDR1 SGHRS and CDR2 YFSETQ. Trimming stripped 0 bases from V and 0 bases from J, with 7 bases between. The CDR3 consists of 15 residues. Here the CDR3 DNA reads TGCGCCAGCAGCTTGGAGGGGAATAGCAATCAGCCCCAGCATTTT. Translated, it gives CASSLEGNSNQPQHF.

The chain employs TRBV4-2 and TRBJ2-7, with unresolved D. The CDR3 runs to 15 residues. The germline CDR1 and CDR2 sequences are LGHNA and YNFKEQ. V shed 1 base and J shed 3 bases, with 13 bases lying between them. DNA for the CDR3: TGTGCCAGCAGCCAAGTTGGCCAAGAGGTCTACGAGCAGTACTTC. Translated, it gives CASSQVGQEVYEQYF.

The rearrangement uses TRBV11-1 and TRBJ2-5; TRBD1 might be the D (6 bases). V was clipped by 5 bases and J by 5 bases, with 9 bases between them. Per the germline V gene, CDR1 is SGHAT and CDR2 is FQDESV (reference sequence). This CDR3 is built from 12 residues. The CDR3 loop is CASSGDRETQYF. The CDR3 region has the DNA TGTGCCAGCAGCGGCGACAGGGAGACCCAGTACTTC. Full variable domain (outside the CDR3, taken from reference TRBV11-1 and TRBJ2-5): EAEVAQSPRYKITEKSQAVAFWCDPISGHATLYWYRQILGQGPELLVQFQDESVVDDSQLPKDRFSAERLKGVDSTLKIQPAELGDSAMYLCASSGDRETQYFGPGTRLLVL.

The chain has TRBV28 and TRBJ2-1, with 8 bases aligning to TRBD1. J was trimmed by 6 bases and V by 7 bases; bases with no gene match: 11. Germline values: CDR1 MDHEN, CDR2 SYDVKM. This CDR3 is built from 15 residues. The CDR3 nucleotides are TGTGCCAGCACAACAGGGGGGATGGGGTCCAATGAGCAGTTCTTC. This sequence encodes CASTTGGMGSNEQFF.

This clone was recorded a few times. The chain employs TRBV6-1 and TRBJ1-1; D call uncertain. The germline V gene has CDR1 MNHNS and CDR2 SASEGT. This CDR3 has 14 residues. Trimming took 4 bases from V and 0 from J, leaving 9 bases between them. CDR3 bases: TGTGCCAGCAGTGCTAGAATAATGAACACTGAAGCTTTCTTT. Encoded protein: CASSARIMNTEAFF.

There are a few counts of this clone. The chain has TRBV29-1 and TRBJ2-5; 9 bases agree with TRBD2. CDR3 size: 14 residues. Germline assignment: CDR1 SQVTM and CDR2 ANQGSEA. With V trimmed by 4 bases and J by 5 bases, 8 bases remained unmatched. For the CDR3, the DNA is TGCAGCGTTGTTCCCCTAGCGGGATGGGAGACCCAGTACTTC. Amino acid sequence: CSVVPLAGWETQYF.

The rearrangement joins TRBV7-8 to TRBJ2-1, with TRBD2 as a possible D gene (5 bases). The CDR3 totals 14 residues. The V gene lost 2 bases and the J gene lost 7 bases, with 12 bases spanning the gap. Germline-derived CDR1 and CDR2 are SGHVS and FQNEAQ. This CDR3 reads CASSLLGPGNEQFF. The CDR3 DNA sequence: TGTGCCAGCAGCTTACTAGGGCCGGGGAATGAGCAGTTCTTC. Supplemented by reference TRBV7-8 and TRBJ2-1, the full variable domain reads GAGVSQSPRYKVAKRGQDVALRCDPISGHVSLFWYQQALGQGPEFLTYFQNEAQLDKSGLPSDRFFAERPEGSVSTLKIQRTQQEDSAVYLCASSLLGPGNEQFFGPGTRLTVL.

A few counts support this clone. The rearrangement links TRBV7-3 to TRBJ1-1, with D possibly TRBD1 on 5 matching bases. Germline V gene data show CDR1 as SGHTA and CDR2 as FQGTGA. Trimming cost V 4 bases and J 2 bases, with 14 bases left between them. This CDR3 is built from 15 residues. As DNA, the CDR3 is TGTGCCAGCAGCTGGGAGGGGACCCTCAACACTGAAGCTTTCTTT. This encodes CASSWEGTLNTEAFF. The full variable domain, its missing parts supplied by reference TRBV7-3 and TRBJ1-1, is GAGVSQTPSNKVTEKGKYVELRCDPISGHTALYWYRQSLGQGPEFLIYFQGTGAADDSGLPNDRFFAVRPEGSVSTLKIQRTERGDSAVYLCASSWEGTLNTEAFFGQGTRLTVV.

This CDR3 is CAISDERELYYEQYF. As DNA, the CDR3 is TGTGCCATCAGTGATGAGCGGGAGCTTTATTACGAGCAGTACTTC. The rearrangement joins TRBV10-3 to TRBJ2-7; 8 nucleotides line up with TRBD2. Losses at the gene ends were 3 bases for V and 4 bases for J; bases not matched to a gene: 8. Looked up from germline, CDR1 is ENHRY and CDR2 is SYGVKD. CDR3 length: 15 amino acids.